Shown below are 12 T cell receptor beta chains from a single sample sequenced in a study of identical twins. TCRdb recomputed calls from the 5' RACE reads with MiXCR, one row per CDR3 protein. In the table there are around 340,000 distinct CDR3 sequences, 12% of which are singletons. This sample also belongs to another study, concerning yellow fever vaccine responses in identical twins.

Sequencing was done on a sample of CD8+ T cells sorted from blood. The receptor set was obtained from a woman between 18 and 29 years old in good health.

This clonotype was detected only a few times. CDR3 protein: CASSVTRDEQFF. DNA for the CDR3: TGTGCCAGCAGTGTGACTAGGGATGAGCAGTTCTTC. The rearrangement uses TRBV12-3 or TRBV12-4 and TRBJ2-1, with D tentatively TRBD2 (6 bases). This CDR3 is built from 12 residues. Trimming stripped 5 bases from V and 8 bases from J, with 10 bases between.

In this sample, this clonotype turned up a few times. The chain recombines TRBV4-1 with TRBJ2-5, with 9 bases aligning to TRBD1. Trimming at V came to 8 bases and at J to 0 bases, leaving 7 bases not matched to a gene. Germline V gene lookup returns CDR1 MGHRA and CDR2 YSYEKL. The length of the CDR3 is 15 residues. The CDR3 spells CASASTGGNQETQYF. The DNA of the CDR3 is TGCGCCAGCGCCTCAACAGGGGGCAACCAAGAGACCCAGTACTTC.

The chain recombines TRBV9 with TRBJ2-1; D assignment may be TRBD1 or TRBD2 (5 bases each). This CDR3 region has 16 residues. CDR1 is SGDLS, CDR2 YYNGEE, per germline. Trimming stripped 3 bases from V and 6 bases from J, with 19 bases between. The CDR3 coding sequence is TGTGCCAGCAGCGGAGGGATCCTTGACAGCCTCAATGAGCAGTTCTTC. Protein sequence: CASSGGILDSLNEQFF. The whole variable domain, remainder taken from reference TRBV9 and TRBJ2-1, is DSGVTQTPKHLITATGQRVTLRCSPRSGDLSVYWYQQSLDQGLQFLIQYYNGEERAKGNILERFSAQQFPDLHSELNLSSLELGDSALYFCASSGGILDSLNEQFFGPGTRLTVL.

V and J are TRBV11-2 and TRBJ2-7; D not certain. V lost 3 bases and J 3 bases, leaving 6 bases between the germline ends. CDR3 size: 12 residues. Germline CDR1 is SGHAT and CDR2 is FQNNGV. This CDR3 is CASSFSRYEQYV. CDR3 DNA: TGTGCCAGCAGCTTTAGCCGCTACGAGCAGTACGTC.

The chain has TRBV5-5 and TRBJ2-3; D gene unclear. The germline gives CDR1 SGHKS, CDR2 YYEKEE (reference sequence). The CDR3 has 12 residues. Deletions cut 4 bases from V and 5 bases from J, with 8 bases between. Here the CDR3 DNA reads TGTGCCAGCAGCGCGGACCTAGATACGCAGTATTTT. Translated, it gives CASSADLDTQYF.

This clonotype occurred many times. CDR3 sequence: CASSVGATTEQYF. CDR3 sequence (DNA): TGTGCCAGCAGCGTAGGGGCCACCACCGAGCAGTACTTC. J is TRBJ2-7 and V is TRBV9, with D uncertain. The CDR3 has 13 amino acids. The V end was cut by 0 bases, the J end by 6 bases, with 10 bases between. Germline V gene lookup returns CDR1 SGDLS and CDR2 YYNGEE.

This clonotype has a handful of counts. The CDR3 reads CASSLRDRSVDEQFF. In DNA, the CDR3 is TGTGCCAGCAGCTTGCGGGACAGGTCGGTGGATGAGCAGTTCTTC. This chain links TRBV5-8 with TRBJ2-1; 8 positions match TRBD1. Trimming cost V 1 base and J 8 bases; bases outside gene matches: 8. Germline CDR1 reads SGHTS; CDR2 reads YDEGEE. This CDR3 contains 15 residues.

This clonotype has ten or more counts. The CDR3 protein is CASSQGGRGYEQYF. Here the CDR3 DNA reads TGCGCCAGCAGCCAAGGAGGTAGGGGATACGAGCAGTACTTC. This chain connects TRBV4-1 to TRBJ2-7; the D gene is possibly TRBD1 (5 bases). Germline values: CDR1 MGHRA, CDR2 YSYEKL. This CDR3 region has 14 residues. V lost 1 base, J lost 4 bases, and 11 bases lay in between.

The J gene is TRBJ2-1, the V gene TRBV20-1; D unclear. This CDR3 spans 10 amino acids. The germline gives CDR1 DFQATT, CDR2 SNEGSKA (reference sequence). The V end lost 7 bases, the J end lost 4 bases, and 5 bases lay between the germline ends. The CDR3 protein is CSGDYNEQFF. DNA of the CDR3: TGCAGTGGGGATTACAATGAGCAGTTCTTC.

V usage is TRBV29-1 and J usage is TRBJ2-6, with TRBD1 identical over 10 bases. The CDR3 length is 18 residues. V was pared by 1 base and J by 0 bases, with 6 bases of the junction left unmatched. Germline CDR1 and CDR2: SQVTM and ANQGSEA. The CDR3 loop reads CSVEVKDRGFSGANVLTF. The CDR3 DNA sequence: TGCAGCGTTGAAGTAAAGGACAGGGGGTTCTCTGGGGCCAACGTCCTGACTTTC.

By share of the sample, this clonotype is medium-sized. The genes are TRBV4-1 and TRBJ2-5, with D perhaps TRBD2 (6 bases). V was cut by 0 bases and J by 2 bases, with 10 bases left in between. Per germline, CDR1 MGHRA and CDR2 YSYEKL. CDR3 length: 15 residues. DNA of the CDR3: TGCGCCAGCAGCCAAGATTTCAGCGGGCAAGAGACCCAGTACTTC. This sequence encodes CASSQDFSGQETQYF.

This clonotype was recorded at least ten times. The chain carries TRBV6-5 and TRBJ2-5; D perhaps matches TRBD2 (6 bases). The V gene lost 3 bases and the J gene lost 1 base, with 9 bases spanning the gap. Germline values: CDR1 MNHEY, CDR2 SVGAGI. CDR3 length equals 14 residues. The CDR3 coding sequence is TGTGCCAGCAGTTATCAGGGAGGCCAAGAGACCCAGTACTTC. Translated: CASSYQGGQETQYF.